This T cell receptor (beta chain) was recovered during a study of cytomegalovirus exposure and HLA in healthy donors. The repertoire was sequenced with immunoSEQ multiplex PCR; TCRdb's copy has only in-frame clones and lacks some. The sample has 110,000 to 150,000 clones; roughly nine tenths are singletons. Study-level results: The tendency of first-cohort TCR clusters to co-occur in the approximately 110 validation repertoires was identified by a subsequent analysis.

Of note for this clone: Its matching antigen is unknown.

This clonotype was obtained from a man younger than 35 in good health and CMV-seronegative. Sequenced material: PBMCs.

Here the CDR3 reads CASSEQGAGSNQPQHF. As DNA, the CDR3 is TGTGCCAGCAGTGAACAGGGGGCAGGAAGCAATCAGCCCCAGCATTTT. The chain carries TRBV6-1 and TRBJ1-5; 8 nucleotides match TRBD1. In germline, CDR1 is MNHNS, CDR2 SASEGT. The length of the CDR3 is 16 residues. The ends lost 2 bases at V and 1 base at J; junction bases unmatched: 4.